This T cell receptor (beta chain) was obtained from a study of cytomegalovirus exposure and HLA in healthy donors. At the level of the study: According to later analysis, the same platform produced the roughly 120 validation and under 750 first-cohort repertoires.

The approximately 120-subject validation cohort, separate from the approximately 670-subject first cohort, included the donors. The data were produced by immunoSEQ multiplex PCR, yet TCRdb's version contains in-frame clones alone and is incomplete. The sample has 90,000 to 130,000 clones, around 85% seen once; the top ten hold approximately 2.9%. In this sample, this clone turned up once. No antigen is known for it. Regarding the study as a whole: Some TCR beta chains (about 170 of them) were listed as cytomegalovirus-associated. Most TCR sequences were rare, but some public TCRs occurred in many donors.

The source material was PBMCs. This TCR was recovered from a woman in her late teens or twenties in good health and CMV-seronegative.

CDR3 sequence reads: CASSSTEKPQHF. As DNA, the CDR3 is TGTGCCAGCAGCTCTACGGAGAAGCCCCAGCATTTT. The rearrangement links TRBV7-9 to TRBJ1-5, with unresolved D. The V end was cut by 4 bases, the J end by 8 bases, with 9 bases between. CDR3 size: 12 residues. CDR1 is SEHNR and CDR2 is FQNEAQ in the germline V gene (reference sequence).